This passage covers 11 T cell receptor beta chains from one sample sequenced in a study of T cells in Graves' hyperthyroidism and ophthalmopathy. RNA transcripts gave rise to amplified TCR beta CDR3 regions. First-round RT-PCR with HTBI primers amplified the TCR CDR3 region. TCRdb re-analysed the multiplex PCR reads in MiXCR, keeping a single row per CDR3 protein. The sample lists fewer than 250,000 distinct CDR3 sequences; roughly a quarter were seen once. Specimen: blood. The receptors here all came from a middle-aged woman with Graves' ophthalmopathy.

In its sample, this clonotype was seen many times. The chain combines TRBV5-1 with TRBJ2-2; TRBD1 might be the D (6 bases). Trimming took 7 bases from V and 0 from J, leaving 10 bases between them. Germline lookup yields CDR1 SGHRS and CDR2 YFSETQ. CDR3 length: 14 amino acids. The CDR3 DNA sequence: TGCGCCAGCGGGTGGACAGCGAACACCGGGGAGCTGTTTTTT. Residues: CASGWTANTGELFF.

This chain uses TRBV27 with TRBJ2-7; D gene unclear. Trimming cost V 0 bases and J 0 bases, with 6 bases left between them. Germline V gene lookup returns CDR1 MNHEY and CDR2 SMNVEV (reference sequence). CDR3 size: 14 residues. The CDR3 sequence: CASSLSYVSYEQYF. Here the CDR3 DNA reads TGTGCCAGCAGTTTATCGTACGTCTCCTACGAGCAGTACTTC.

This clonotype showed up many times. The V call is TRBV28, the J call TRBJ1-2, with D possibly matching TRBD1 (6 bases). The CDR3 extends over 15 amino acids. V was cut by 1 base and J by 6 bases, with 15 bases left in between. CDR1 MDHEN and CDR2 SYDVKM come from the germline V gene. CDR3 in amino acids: CASSLLGTLPDGYTF. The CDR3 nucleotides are TGTGCCAGCAGTTTATTAGGGACACTCCCCGATGGCTACACCTTC.

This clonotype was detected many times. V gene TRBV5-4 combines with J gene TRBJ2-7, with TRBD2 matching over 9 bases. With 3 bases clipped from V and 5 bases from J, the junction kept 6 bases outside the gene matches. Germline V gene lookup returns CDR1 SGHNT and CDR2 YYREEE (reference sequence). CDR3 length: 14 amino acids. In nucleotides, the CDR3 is TGTGCCAGCAGCTCGGGACTAGCAGGCGACGAGCAGTACTTC. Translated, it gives CASSSGLAGDEQYF. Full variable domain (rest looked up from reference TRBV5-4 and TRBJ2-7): ETGVTQSPTHLIKTRGQQVTLRCSSQSGHNTVSWYQQALGQGPQFIFQYYREEENGRGNFPPRFSGLQFPNYSSELNVNALELDDSALYLCASSSGLAGDEQYFGPGTRLTVT.

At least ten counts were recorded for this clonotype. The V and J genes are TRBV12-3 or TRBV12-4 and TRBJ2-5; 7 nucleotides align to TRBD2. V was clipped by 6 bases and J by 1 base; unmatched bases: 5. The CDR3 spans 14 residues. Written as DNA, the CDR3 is TGTGCCAGCAGCGAGGCGGGGGTCCAAGAGACCCAGTACTTC. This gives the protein CASSEAGVQETQYF.

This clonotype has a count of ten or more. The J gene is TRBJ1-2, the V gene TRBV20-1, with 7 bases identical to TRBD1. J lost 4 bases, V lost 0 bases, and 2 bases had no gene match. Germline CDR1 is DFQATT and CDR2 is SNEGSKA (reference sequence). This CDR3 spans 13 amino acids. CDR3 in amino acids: CSARDPGGYGYTF. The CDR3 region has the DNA TGCAGTGCTAGAGATCCAGGGGGCTATGGCTACACCTTC.

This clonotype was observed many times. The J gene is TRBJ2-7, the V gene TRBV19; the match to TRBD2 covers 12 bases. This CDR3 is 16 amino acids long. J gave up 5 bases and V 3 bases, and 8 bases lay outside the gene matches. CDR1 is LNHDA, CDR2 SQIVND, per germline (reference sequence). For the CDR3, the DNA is TGTGCCAGTAGTATCCCCGGACTAGCGGGAACCAACGAGCAGTACTTC. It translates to CASSIPGLAGTNEQYF.

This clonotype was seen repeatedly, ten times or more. The CDR3 spells CASSVNRGPTGELFF. As DNA, the CDR3 is TGTGCCAGCAGCGTTAACAGGGGGCCCACCGGGGAGCTGTTTTTT. The V call is TRBV7-3, the J call TRBJ2-2, with 9 bases that match TRBD1. Germline-derived CDR1 and CDR2 are SGHTA and FQGTGA. CDR3 length: 15 residues. J lost 4 bases, V lost 5 bases, and 5 bases had no gene match.

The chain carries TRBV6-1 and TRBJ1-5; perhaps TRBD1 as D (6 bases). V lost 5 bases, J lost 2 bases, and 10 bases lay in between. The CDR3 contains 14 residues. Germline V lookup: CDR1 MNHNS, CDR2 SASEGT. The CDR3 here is CASSTRTGNQPQHF. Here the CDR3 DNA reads TGTGCCAGCAGTACAAGGACAGGCAATCAGCCCCAGCATTTT.

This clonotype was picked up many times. CDR3 region: CASWRQWDTEAFF. The CDR3, as DNA: TGTGCCAGCTGGCGACAGTGGGACACTGAAGCTTTCTTT. The V call is TRBV28, the J call TRBJ1-1, with a weak D call TRBD1 (5 bases). This CDR3 is 13 amino acids long. CDR1 MDHEN and CDR2 SYDVKM come from the germline V gene. V lost 8 bases and J lost 3, with 13 bases in between.

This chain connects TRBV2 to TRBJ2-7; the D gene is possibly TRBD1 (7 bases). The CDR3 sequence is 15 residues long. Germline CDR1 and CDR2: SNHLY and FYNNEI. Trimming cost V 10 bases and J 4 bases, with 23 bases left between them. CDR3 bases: TGTGCCACAGGGGGGTGGAGGAAGGGGACTTACGAGCAGTACTTC. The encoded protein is CATGGWRKGTYEQYF. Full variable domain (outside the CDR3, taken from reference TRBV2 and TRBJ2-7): EPEVTQTPSHQVTQMGQEVILRCVPISNHLYFYWYRQILGQKVEFLVSFYNNEISEKSEIFDDQFSVERPDGSNFTLKIRSTKLEDSAMYFCATGGWRKGTYEQYFGPGTRLTVT.